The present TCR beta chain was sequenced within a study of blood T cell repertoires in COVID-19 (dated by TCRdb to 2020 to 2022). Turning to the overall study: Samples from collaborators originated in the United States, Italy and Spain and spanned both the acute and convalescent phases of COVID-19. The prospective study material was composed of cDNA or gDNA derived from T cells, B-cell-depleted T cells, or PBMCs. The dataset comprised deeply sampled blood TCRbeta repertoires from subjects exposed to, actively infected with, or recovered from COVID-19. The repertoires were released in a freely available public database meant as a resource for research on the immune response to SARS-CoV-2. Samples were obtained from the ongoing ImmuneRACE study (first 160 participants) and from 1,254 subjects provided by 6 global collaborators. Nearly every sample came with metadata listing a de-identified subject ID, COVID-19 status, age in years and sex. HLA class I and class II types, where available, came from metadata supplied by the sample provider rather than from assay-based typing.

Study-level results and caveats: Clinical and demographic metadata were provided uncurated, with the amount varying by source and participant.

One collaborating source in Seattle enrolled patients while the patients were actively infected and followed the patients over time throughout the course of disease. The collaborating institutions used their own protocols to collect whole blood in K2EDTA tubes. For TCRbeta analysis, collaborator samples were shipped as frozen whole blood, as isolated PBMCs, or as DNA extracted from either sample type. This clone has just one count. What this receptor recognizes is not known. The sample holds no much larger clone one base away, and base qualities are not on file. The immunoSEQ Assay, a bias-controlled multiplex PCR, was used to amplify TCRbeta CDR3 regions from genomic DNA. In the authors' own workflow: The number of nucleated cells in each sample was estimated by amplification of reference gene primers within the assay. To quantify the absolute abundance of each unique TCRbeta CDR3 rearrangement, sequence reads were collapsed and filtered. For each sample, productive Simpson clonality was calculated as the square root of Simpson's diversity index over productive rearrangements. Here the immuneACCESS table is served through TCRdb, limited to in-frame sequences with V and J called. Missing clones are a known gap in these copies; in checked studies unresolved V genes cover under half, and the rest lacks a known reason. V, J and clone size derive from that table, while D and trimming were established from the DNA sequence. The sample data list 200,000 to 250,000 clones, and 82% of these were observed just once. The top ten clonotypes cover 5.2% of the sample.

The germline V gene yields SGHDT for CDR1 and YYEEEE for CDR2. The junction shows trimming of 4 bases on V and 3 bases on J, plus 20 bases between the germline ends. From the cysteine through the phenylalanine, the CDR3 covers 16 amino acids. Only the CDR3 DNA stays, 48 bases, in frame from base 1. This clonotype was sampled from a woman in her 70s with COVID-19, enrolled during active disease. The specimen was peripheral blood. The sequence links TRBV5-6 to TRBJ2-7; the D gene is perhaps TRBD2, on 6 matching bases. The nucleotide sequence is TGTGCCAGCAGCCCCACCCGGGGGAGCCCGGACTACGAGCAGTACTTC. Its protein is CASSPTRGSPDYEQYF.